This is a list of T cell receptor beta chains from one sample in a study of T cell responses to AZD1222 COVID-19 vaccine. Clones were sequenced by immunoSEQ multiplex PCR, and TCRdb holds only the in-frame ones, with some missing. This sample's table has over 120,000 clones. The sample was peripheral blood. These receptors all come from an adult in good health. The CDR3 runs from the conserved cysteine through the conserved F or W. Each record gives: CDR3 DNA, CDR3 protein, V gene, J gene, D gene. The D gene is left open where the match is weak.

TGTGCCTGGAGTGTAACCGGGGGATGGGGGGAGACCCAGTACTTC	CAWSVTGGWGETQYF	TRBV30	TRBJ2-5	-
TGTGCCAGCAGTCCAACCGGGACAGCCTACTACGAGCAGTACTTC	CASSPTGTAYYEQYF	TRBV28	TRBJ2-7	TRBD1
TGTGCCAGCAGCTTAGATGGACTAGCGGGGGACCCGGGGTATTTT	CASSLDGLAGDPGYF	TRBV7-9	TRBJ2-3	TRBD2
TGTGCCCACACACCGGGACAAGATAATTCACCCCTCCACTTT	CAHTPGQDNSPLHF	TRBV30	TRBJ1-6	-
TGTGCCAGCAGCTTAGCAGGTTCCTACAATGAGCAGTTCTTC	CASSLAGSYNEQFF	TRBV13	TRBJ2-1	-
TGTGCCTGGAGTAAGGGGGACTCCCGAGGGACTGAAGCTTTCTTT	CAWSKGDSRGTEAFF	TRBV30	TRBJ1-1	-
TGTGCCAGCAGCTTGATCGGGGTGAACACTGAAGCTTTCTTT	CASSLIGVNTEAFF	TRBV5-6	TRBJ1-1	-
TGCGCCAGCAGCCAGCTCCAGGTCCCCAGGGGGCCTGATGGACCCGCGAAAAAACTGTTTTTT	CASSQLQVPRGPDGPAKKLFF	TRBV4-1	TRBJ1-4	TRBD1
TGTGCCAGCAGTCTCAGCTACGAGCAGTACTTC	CASSLSYEQYF	TRBV7-8	TRBJ2-7	-
TGTGCCAGCAGCATACGATCGCCGACAGGGCCCTACTTC	CASSIRSPTGPYF	TRBV5-8	TRBJ2-7	TRBD1
TGTGCCAGCAGCTTTGAGGCGGCCTGGGGTTCACCCCTCCACTTT	CASSFEAAWGSPLHF	TRBV7-9	TRBJ1-6	-
TGTGCCACCTTGAGGAGGGGCCCGAACACTGAAGCTTTCTTT	CATLRRGPNTEAFF	TRBV6-5	TRBJ1-1	-
TGTGCCAGCAGCCAAGATGGGGGAAACACCATATATTTT	CASSQDGGNTIYF	TRBV3-1/TRBV3-2	TRBJ1-3	-
TGTGCCAGCAGTACCCGGGACAACACTGAAGCTTTCTTT	CASSTRDNTEAFF	TRBV6-2/TRBV6-3	TRBJ1-1	-
TGTGCCAGCGAGACCACTTACATGAACACTGAAGCTTTCTTT	CASETTYMNTEAFF	TRBV6-6	TRBJ1-1	-
TGTGCCAGCAGTGAAGGGTTACGGGGTTACAATGAGCAGTTCTTC	CASSEGLRGYNEQFF	TRBV6-1	TRBJ2-1	-
TGTGCCAGCAGCCCCGCCCGGGACAGGGGAGGTGAAGCTTTCTTT	CASSPARDRGGEAFF	TRBV6-5	TRBJ1-1	TRBD1
TGTGCCAGCAGCAAACTAGCGGGGGGCCAAGAGACCCAGTACTTC	CASSKLAGGQETQYF	TRBV7-3	TRBJ2-5	TRBD2
TGCAGCGTTGAAGTGGATTATAATTCACCCCTCCACTTT	CSVEVDYNSPLHF	TRBV29-1	TRBJ1-6	-
TGTGCCACCAGTGAAGCTGGGGCGAAAAGCAATCAGCCCCAGCATTTT	CATSEAGAKSNQPQHF	TRBV24-1	TRBJ1-5	-
TGTGCCAGCAGTGAGAGTACCGGGCCCCAGCATTTT	CASSESTGPQHF	TRBV2	TRBJ1-5	-
TGTGCCAGTAGTATATCAATATCGACAGAAGGGGAGCAGCCCCAGCATTTT	CASSISISTEGEQPQHF	TRBV19	TRBJ1-5	-
TGCGCCAGCAGGGCCGGGACAGGGTATAATCAGCCCCAGCATTTT	CASRAGTGYNQPQHF	TRBV5-1	TRBJ1-5	TRBD1
TGTGCCTGGAGCCGGGGCAATCAGCCCCAGCATTTT	CAWSRGNQPQHF	TRBV30	TRBJ1-5	-
TGTGCCAGTAGTATGTTTGCAACTAATGAAAAACTGTTTTTT	CASSMFATNEKLFF	TRBV19	TRBJ1-4	-
TGTGCCAGCAGCTTAGTAGCCCGCAGTGGCATGAACACTGAAGCTTTCTTT	CASSLVARSGMNTEAFF	TRBV7-2	TRBJ1-1	-
TGTGCCAGCAGCCTCTCAGGGATTACAACTAATGAAAAACTGTTTTTT	CASSLSGITTNEKLFF	TRBV5-6	TRBJ1-4	-
TGTGCCAGCAGAAGGTTCGGCAGCAACTATGAAGCTTTCTTT	CASRRFGSNYEAFF	TRBV6-5	TRBJ1-1	-
TGCGCCAGCAGCCAAGATAGTAGCCGTAGGTTGCCCCAGCATTTT	CASSQDSSRRLPQHF	TRBV4-3	TRBJ1-5	-
TGCAGCGTTGACTCTCAAGACACCCTTTACACTGAAGCTTTCTTT	CSVDSQDTLYTEAFF	TRBV29-1	TRBJ1-1	-
TGTGCCAGCTCACCACCGGGACCTAATGAAAAACTGTTTTTT	CASSPPGPNEKLFF	TRBV18	TRBJ1-4	-